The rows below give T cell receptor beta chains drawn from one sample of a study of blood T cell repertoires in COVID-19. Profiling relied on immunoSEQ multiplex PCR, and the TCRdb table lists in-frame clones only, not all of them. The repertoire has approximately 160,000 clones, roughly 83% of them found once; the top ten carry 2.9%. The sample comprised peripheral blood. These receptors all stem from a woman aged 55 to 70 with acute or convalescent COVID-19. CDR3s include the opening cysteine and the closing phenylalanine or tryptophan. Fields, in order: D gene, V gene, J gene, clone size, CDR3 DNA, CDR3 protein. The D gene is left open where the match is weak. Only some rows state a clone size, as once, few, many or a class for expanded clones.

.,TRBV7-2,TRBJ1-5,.,TGTGCCAGCAGCTTAGATTCGAGTCTAAATCAGCCCCAGCATTTT,CASSLDSSLNQPQHF
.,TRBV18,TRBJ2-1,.,TGTGCCAGCTCACCAACAGGGGGGGGTACCTACAATGAGCAGTTCTTC,CASSPTGGGTYNEQFF
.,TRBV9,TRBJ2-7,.,TGTGCCAGCAGCGTAGAAAGAGGTTCAAACTACGAGCAGTACTTC,CASSVERGSNYEQYF
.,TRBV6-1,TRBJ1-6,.,TGTGCCAGCAGTGCGCAGGTAACTCCAGGCAATTCACCCCTCCACTTT,CASSAQVTPGNSPLHF
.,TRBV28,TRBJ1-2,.,TGTGCCAGCAGTTCTCTAGGTGGCTACACCTTC,CASSSLGGYTF
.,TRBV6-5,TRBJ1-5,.,TGTGCCAGCAGTACCCAGGGAGGAAGCAATCAGCCCCAGCATTTT,CASSTQGGSNQPQHF
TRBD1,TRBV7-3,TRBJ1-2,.,TGTGCCAGCAGCTCGACAGGGGGTTTTGGCTACACCTTC,CASSSTGGFGYTF
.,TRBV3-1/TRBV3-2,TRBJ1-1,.,TGTGCCAGCAGCCAAGGATTTGTAGGAGTCCTCAACACTGAAGCTTTCTTT,CASSQGFVGVLNTEAFF
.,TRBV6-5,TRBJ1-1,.,TGTGCCAGCAATGGACGGGGGAACACTGAAGCTTTCTTT,CASNGRGNTEAFF
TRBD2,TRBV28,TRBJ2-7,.,TGTGCCAGCAGTTTTGTAGCGGGGGGGCAAGGGTGGCAGTACTTC,CASSFVAGGQGWQYF
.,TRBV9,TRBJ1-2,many,TGTGCCAGCAGCCCTCAGGGGATCTATGGCTACACCTTC,CASSPQGIYGYTF
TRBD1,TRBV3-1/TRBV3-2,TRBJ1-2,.,TGTGCCAGCAGCGCCCGGACAGGGAGCTATGGCTACACCTTC,CASSARTGSYGYTF
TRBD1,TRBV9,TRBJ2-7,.,TGTGCCAGCAGCGTAGACAGGGGTGGAGGCGAGCAGTACTTC,CASSVDRGGGEQYF